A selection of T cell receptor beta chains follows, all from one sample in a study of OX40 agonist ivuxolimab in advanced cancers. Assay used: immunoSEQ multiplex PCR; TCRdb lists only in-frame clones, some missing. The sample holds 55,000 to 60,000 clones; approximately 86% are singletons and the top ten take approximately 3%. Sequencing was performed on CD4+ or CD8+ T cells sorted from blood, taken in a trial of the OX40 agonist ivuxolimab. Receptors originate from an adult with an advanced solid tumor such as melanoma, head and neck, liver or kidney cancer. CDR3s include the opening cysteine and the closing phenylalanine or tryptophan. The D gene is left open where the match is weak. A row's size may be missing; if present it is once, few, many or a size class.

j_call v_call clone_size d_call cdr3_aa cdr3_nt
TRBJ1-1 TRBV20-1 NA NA CSSRSPTGAFF TGCAGTTCCCGGAGTCCCACGGGCGCTTTCTTT
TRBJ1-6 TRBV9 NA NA CASSGAGSPLHF TGTGCCAGCAGCGGGGCGGGCTCACCCCTCCACTTT
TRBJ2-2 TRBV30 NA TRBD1 CAGQGVVELFF TGTGCCGGACAGGGCGTGGTAGAGCTGTTTTTT
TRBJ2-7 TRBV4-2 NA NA CASSHGQSGEQYF TGTGCCAGCAGCCATGGACAGTCGGGCGAGCAGTACTTC
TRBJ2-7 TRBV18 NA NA CASSPPPGVYEQYF TGTGCCAGCTCACCACCTCCGGGGGTCTACGAGCAGTACTTC
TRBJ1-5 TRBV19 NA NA CASSIARQSNQPQHF TGTGCCAGTAGTATAGCACGGCAGTCCAATCAGCCCCAGCATTTT
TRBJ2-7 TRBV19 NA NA CATQFGAQQYF TGTGCCACCCAATTCGGGGCCCAGCAGTACTTC
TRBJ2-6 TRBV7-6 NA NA CASSQIYGANVLTF TGTGCCAGCAGCCAGATTTATGGGGCCAACGTCCTGACTTTC
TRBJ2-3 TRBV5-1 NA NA CASGQRSDTQYF TGCGCCAGCGGTCAGAGGTCAGATACGCAGTATTTT
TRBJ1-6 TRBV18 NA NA CASSPLQENSPLHF TGTGCCAGCTCACCCCTCCAAGAGAATTCACCCCTCCACTTT
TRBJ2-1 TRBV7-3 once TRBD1 CASSLMGTGRGEQFF TGTGCCAGCAGCTTAATGGGGACAGGCCGGGGGGAGCAGTTCTTC
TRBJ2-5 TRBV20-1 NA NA CSALTSPVQYF TGCAGTGCCCTGACTAGTCCCGTGCAGTACTTC
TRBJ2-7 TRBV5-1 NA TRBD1 CASSGRQGRTGEQYF TGCGCCAGCAGCGGGAGACAGGGTAGAACGGGGGAGCAGTACTTC
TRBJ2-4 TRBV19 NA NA CASSIPGISKNIQYF TGTGCCAGTAGTATTCCGGGTATATCCAAAAACATTCAGTACTTC
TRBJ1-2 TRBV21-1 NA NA CASSKDGGRDTFNYGYTF TGTGCCAGCAGCAAAGATGGGGGGCGGGATACTTTTAACTATGGCTACACCTTC
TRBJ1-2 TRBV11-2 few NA CASSLATGGYGYTF TGTGCCAGCAGCTTAGCTACAGGAGGCTATGGCTACACCTTC
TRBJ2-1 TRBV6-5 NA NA CASRAGPPSEQFF TGTGCCAGCAGGGCGGGCCCTCCCTCGGAGCAGTTCTTC
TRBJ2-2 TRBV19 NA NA CATEGGELFF TGTGCCACCGAGGGGGGGGAGCTGTTTTTT
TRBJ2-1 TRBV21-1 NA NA CASSKGQPSSYNEQFF TGTGCCAGCAGCAAAGGACAGCCAAGCTCCTACAATGAGCAGTTCTTC
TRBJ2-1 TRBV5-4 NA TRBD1 CASSSGQGSEQFF TGTGCCAGCAGCTCTGGACAGGGGAGTGAGCAGTTCTTC
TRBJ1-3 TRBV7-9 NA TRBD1 CASSQRTNRGAGNTIYF TGTGCCAGCAGCCAGAGGACGAACAGGGGAGCCGGAAACACCATATATTTT
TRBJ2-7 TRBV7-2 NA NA CASSLERRYEQYF TGTGCCAGCAGCTTAGAAAGGCGCTACGAGCAGTACTTC
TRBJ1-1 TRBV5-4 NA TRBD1 CASSLSNRGGTEAFF TGTGCCAGCAGCTTGTCGAACAGGGGAGGCACTGAAGCTTTCTTT
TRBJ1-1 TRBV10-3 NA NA CAIRAGLTNTEAFF TGTGCCATCAGAGCGGGACTCACGAACACTGAAGCTTTCTTT
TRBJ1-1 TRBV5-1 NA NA CASSLAHGNTEAFF TGCGCCAGCAGCTTGGCTCACGGTAACACTGAAGCTTTCTTT
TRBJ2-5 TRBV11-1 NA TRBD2 CASSLASAGVGTQYF TGTGCCAGCAGCTTAGCGTCGGCGGGGGTTGGGACCCAGTACTTC
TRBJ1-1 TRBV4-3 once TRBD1 CASSQPGQGGLNTEAFF TGCGCCAGCAGCCAACCGGGACAGGGGGGCCTGAACACTGAAGCTTTCTTT
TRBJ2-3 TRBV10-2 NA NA CASISTLGGEYGTGTDTQYF TGCGCCAGCATTTCCACCTTAGGGGGGGAGTACGGCACCGGCACAGATACGCAGTATTTT
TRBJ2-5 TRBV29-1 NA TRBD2 CSVEGGGRGETQYF TGCAGCGTTGAAGGGGGGGGTAGGGGTGAGACCCAGTACTTC
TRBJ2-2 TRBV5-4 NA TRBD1 CASSRTGPNTGELFF TGTGCCAGCAGCCGGACAGGGCCCAACACCGGGGAGCTGTTTTTT
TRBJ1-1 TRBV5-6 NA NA CASSSPGGGTEAFF TGTGCCAGCAGCTCCCCCGGGGGTGGCACTGAAGCTTTCTTT
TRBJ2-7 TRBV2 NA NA CASSRQAPSYEQYF TGTGCCAGCAGCAGACAGGCACCATCCTACGAGCAGTACTTC
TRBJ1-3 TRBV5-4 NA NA CASSLQGVGNTIYF TGTGCCAGCAGCTTGCAGGGAGTGGGAAACACCATATATTTT
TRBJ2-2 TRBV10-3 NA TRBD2 CAIKRTSGIGKTNTGELFF TGTGCCATCAAACGGACTAGCGGGATAGGGAAAACAAACACCGGGGAGCTGTTTTTT
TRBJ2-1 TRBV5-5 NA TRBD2 CASSLWSGGYNEQFF TGTGCCAGCAGCTTGTGGAGCGGGGGTTACAATGAGCAGTTCTTC
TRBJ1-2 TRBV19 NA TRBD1 CASSLRTGAVPYGYTF TGTGCCAGTAGTCTAAGGACAGGGGCAGTCCCCTATGGCTACACCTTC
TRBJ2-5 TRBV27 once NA CASRGWGAEETQYF TGTGCCAGCAGAGGGTGGGGGGCGGAAGAGACCCAGTACTTC
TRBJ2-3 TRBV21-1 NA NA CASSTIEESTGSTDTQYF TGTGCCAGCAGCACAATCGAAGAAAGCACGGGGAGCACAGATACGCAGTATTTT
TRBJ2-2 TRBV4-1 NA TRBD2 CASSHQAGGTGELFF TGCGCCAGCAGCCATCAAGCGGGGGGGACCGGGGAGCTGTTTTTT
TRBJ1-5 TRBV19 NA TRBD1 CASSPQGQGAGQPQHF TGTGCCAGTAGTCCTCAAGGACAGGGGGCTGGGCAGCCCCAGCATTTT
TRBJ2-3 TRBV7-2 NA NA CASSLGGGGGSDTQYF TGTGCCAGCAGCTTAGGAGGTGGGGGGGGCTCAGATACGCAGTATTTT
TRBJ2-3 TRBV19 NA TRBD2 CASNSGGITDTQYF TGTGCCAGTAACTCGGGGGGGATCACAGATACGCAGTATTTT
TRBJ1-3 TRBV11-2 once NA CASSLVAKGGNTIYF TGTGCCAGCAGCTTAGTTGCAAAAGGAGGAAACACCATATATTTT